This T cell receptor beta chain was profiled in a study of PD-1 blockade in classical Hodgkin lymphoma. Documented time point: cycle 4 day 1 (C4D1), after 5 to 7 weeks of nivolumab. The patients all showed relapse after autologous stem cell transplantation, while their brentuximab vedotin exposure varied. Profiled with immunoSEQ multiplex PCR; TCRdb holds only in-frame clones, not every one. The sample consists of some 93,000 clones, approximately 86% of them appearing once. V was clipped by 8 bases and J by 4 bases; unmatched bases: 4. This CDR3 is 13 amino acids long. V is TRBV23-1 and J is TRBJ2-7, with 11 positions matching TRBD1. TRBV23-1 carries the ORF label, with uncertain function. The sequence was collected from a human donor with classical Hodgkin lymphoma. This sample comprised peripheral blood mononuclear cells (PBMCs), obtained before the fourth cycle of nivolumab. The CDR3 region is CASSGQGGYEQYF. CDR3 bases: TGCGCCAGCTCGGGACAGGGGGGGTACGAGCAGTACTTC.